What follows are 28 T cell receptor beta chains derived from one specimen sequenced in a study of T cell responses to AZD1222 COVID-19 vaccine. Assay used: immunoSEQ multiplex PCR; TCRdb lists only in-frame clones, some missing. The data show roughly 160,000 clones, around 95% seen once. The input for sequencing was peripheral blood, taken on day 0 of AZD1222 vaccination. The receptors come from an adult in good health.

V and J are TRBV10-3 and TRBJ1-1; 7 nucleotides align to TRBD1. V was clipped by 8 bases and J by 4 bases; unmatched bases: 22. CDR3 length: 18 residues. The germline V gene encodes CDR1 ENHRY and CDR2 SYGVKD. The CDR3 DNA sequence: TGTGCCATCGGTCCGGACCTGAGACAGGGCTATGACGGCACTGAAGCTTTCTTT. Amino acid sequence: CAIGPDLRQGYDGTEAFF.

V usage is TRBV7-9 and J usage is TRBJ1-1; possible D gene TRBD1, 5 bases. The V gene lost 5 bases and the J gene lost 1 base, with 11 bases spanning the gap. Per the germline V gene, CDR1 is SEHNR and CDR2 is FQNEAQ (reference sequence). The CDR3 loop spans 14 amino acids. CDR3: CASSLTGGNTEAFF. CDR3 nucleotide sequence: TGTGCCAGCAGCCTAACGGGGGGGAACACTGAAGCTTTCTTT.

This chain connects TRBV11-3 to TRBJ1-1, with 9 bases aligning to TRBD1. The CDR3 is 15 amino acids. J lost 8 bases, V lost 1 base, and 8 bases had no gene match. Germline CDR1 SGHNT, CDR2 YENEEA. The CDR3 loop is CASSLGGQGRSEAFF. In DNA form, the CDR3 reads TGTGCCAGCAGCTTAGGGGGACAGGGTCGGTCAGAAGCTTTCTTT.

This chain uses TRBV4-1 with TRBJ2-7, with 7 bases aligning to TRBD2. With 6 bases clipped from V and 3 bases from J, the junction kept 5 bases outside the gene matches. The CDR3 loop spans 13 amino acids. The germline V gene has CDR1 MGHRA and CDR2 YSYEKL. The CDR3: CASSLRGDYEQYF. The CDR3 DNA reads TGCGCCAGCAGTCTTCGGGGGGACTACGAGCAGTACTTC.

The rearrangement uses TRBV28 and TRBJ1-2; D not resolved. The germline CDR1 and CDR2 sequences are MDHEN and SYDVKM. The CDR3 covers 12 residues. V shed 5 bases and J shed 4 bases, with 8 bases lying between them. DNA for the CDR3: TGTGCCAGCAGTCCGCCAGTCTATGGCTACACCTTC. Translated: CASSPPVYGYTF.

The chain has TRBV30 and TRBJ2-1; D perhaps matches TRBD2 (6 bases). This CDR3 contains 14 residues. V was shortened by 5 bases and J by 4 bases, with 15 bases between the two germline ends. Looked up from germline, CDR1 is GTSNPN and CDR2 is SVGIG (reference sequence). The CDR3 DNA sequence: TGTGCCTGGGCCAAAACCGGGGGATACAATGAGCAGTTCTTC. This codes for CAWAKTGGYNEQFF.

The CDR3: CASSRTAYSNQPQHF. DNA of the CDR3: TGTGCCAGCAGCCGGACCGCCTATAGCAATCAGCCCCAGCATTTT. The chain joins TRBV5-5 to TRBJ1-5; D gene uncertain. This CDR3 is 15 amino acids long. The germline V gene encodes CDR1 SGHKS and CDR2 YYEKEE (reference sequence). Trimming removed 4 bases from V and 0 bases from J, with 11 bases in between.

The chain uses TRBV19 and TRBJ2-2, with D maybe TRBD2 (6 bases). Looked up from germline, CDR1 is LNHDA and CDR2 is SQIVND (reference sequence). V was trimmed by 8 bases and J by 4 bases, leaving 8 bases between them. The CDR3 sequence is 12 residues long. The CDR3 nucleotides are TGTGCCAGTCGGCGGGGCACCGGGGAGCTGTTTTTT. Its protein is CASRRGTGELFF.

The chain employs TRBV14 and TRBJ2-7, with D uncertain. The CDR3 has 12 amino acids. V was cut by 1 base and J by 6 bases, with 7 bases left in between. Germline CDR1 SGHDN, CDR2 FVKESK. CDR3 residues: CASSQGLLEQYF. The CDR3 DNA reads TGTGCCAGCAGCCAAGGCCTCCTCGAGCAGTACTTC.

The chain joins TRBV24-1 to TRBJ2-3, with D perhaps TRBD1 or TRBD2 (5 bases each). CDR3 size: 16 residues. CDR1 and CDR2 (germline): KGHDR, SFDVKD. The V and J ends lost 3 bases and 5 bases respectively, with 17 bases between them. The CDR3 loop reads CATSDPGTLGGDTQYF. The CDR3 DNA sequence: TGTGCCACCAGTGATCCAGGGACGTTGGGCGGAGATACGCAGTATTTT.

The chain is built from TRBV5-1 and TRBJ2-2; unclear D gene. The CDR3 contains 14 residues. The V gene's germline CDR1 is SGHRS and CDR2 YFSETQ. The V and J ends lost 1 base and 5 bases respectively, with 9 bases between them. The DNA of the CDR3 is TGCGCCAGCAGCTTGAGTGCGAGAACCGGGGAGCTGTTTTTT. Protein product: CASSLSARTGELFF.

The chain joins TRBV4-1 to TRBJ1-5; no reliable D call. The CDR3 consists of 13 residues. CDR1 and CDR2 (germline): MGHRA, YSYEKL. With 2 bases removed from V and 7 bases from J, the gap between germline ends came to 9 bases. In DNA form, the CDR3 reads TGCGCCAGCAGCCAAAGTGAGCTGCAGCCCCAGCATTTT. Translated, it gives CASSQSELQPQHF.

Here the CDR3 reads CASSFGQRYGYTF. In DNA, the CDR3 is TGCGCCAGCAGCTTTGGACAGCGCTATGGCTACACCTTC. The V call is TRBV5-1, the J call TRBJ1-2; maybe TRBD1 (6 bases). V gave up 2 bases and J gave up 4 bases, with 9 bases separating them. Germline V gives CDR1 SGHRS, CDR2 YFSETQ. The CDR3 has 13 amino acids. Full variable domain (outside the CDR3, taken from reference TRBV5-1 and TRBJ1-2): KAGVTQTPRYLIKTRGQQVTLSCSPISGHRSVSWYQQTPGQGLQFLFEYFSETQRNKGNFPGRFSGRQFSNSRSEMNVSTLELGDSALYLCASSFGQRYGYTFGSGTRLTVV.

This clone appeared a single time. The V and J genes are TRBV6-2 or TRBV6-3 and TRBJ1-1, with 10 bases aligning to TRBD1. V lost 6 bases, J lost 8 bases, and 15 bases stayed unmatched. The V gene's germline CDR1 is MNHEY and CDR2 SVGEGT. The length of the CDR3 is 16 residues. The CDR3 DNA follows: TGTGCCAGCAGCCCTAGGGATTCCGGGACAGGGGACGAAGCTTTCTTT. This encodes CASSPRDSGTGDEAFF.

The CDR3 DNA reads TGTGCCAGCATGGGGGCGACCTCTGGAAACACCATATATTTT. It translates to CASMGATSGNTIYF. J is TRBJ1-3 and V is TRBV2; D is perhaps TRBD1 (6 bases). V dropped 7 bases and J dropped 0 bases, with 10 bases sitting between them. CDR3 size: 14 residues. Germline loops: CDR1 SNHLY, CDR2 FYNNEI.

CDR3 in amino acids: CASCGGGVYEQYF. As DNA, the CDR3 is TGTGCCAGTTGCGGGGGAGGGGTCTACGAGCAGTACTTC. The chain couples TRBV28 to TRBJ2-7; 7 bases agree with TRBD2. The CDR3 has 13 residues. V gave up 9 bases and J gave up 3 bases; unmatched junction bases: 8. The germline CDR1 and CDR2 sequences are MDHEN and SYDVKM.

The chain employs TRBV7-9 and TRBJ2-5, with D possibly matching TRBD2 (5 bases). The V end was cut by 5 bases, the J end by 2 bases, with 12 bases between. This CDR3 region has 14 residues. Germline loops: CDR1 SEHNR, CDR2 FQNEAQ (reference sequence). CDR3 in DNA: TGTGCCAGCAGCGTCGAGCGGCCACAAGAGACCCAGTACTTC. It codes for CASSVERPQETQYF.

The chain links TRBV5-1 to TRBJ1-6; 7 bases align to TRBD1. There are 17 residues in the CDR3. The germline V gene encodes CDR1 SGHRS and CDR2 YFSETQ. The V segment lost 4 bases and the J segment 0 bases; nucleotides outside the gene matches: 7. The CDR3 region has the DNA TGCGCCAGCAGCGTGGACAGGACGAGCTCCTATAATTCACCCCTCCACTTT. This codes for CASSVDRTSSYNSPLHF.

This chain uses TRBV11-2 with TRBJ2-2; D gene unclear. The length of the CDR3 is 11 residues. V lost 5 bases, J lost 6 bases, and 4 bases lay in between. Germline lookup yields CDR1 SGHAT and CDR2 FQNNGV. CDR3 DNA sequence: TGTGCCAGCAGCGGTCCCGGGGAGCTGTTTTTT. Translation: CASSGPGELFF.

V gene TRBV7-2 combines with J gene TRBJ1-3; D is ambiguous. This CDR3 has 13 amino acids. Trimming took off 5 bases at V and 4 bases at J, with 9 bases between the two ends. In germline, CDR1 is SGHTA, CDR2 FQGNSA. The CDR3 loop reads CASSLTHGNTIYF. The DNA of the CDR3 is TGTGCCAGCAGCCTGACTCACGGAAACACCATATATTTT.

J is TRBJ2-7 and V is TRBV28; 7 bases line up with TRBD2. Germline loops: CDR1 MDHEN, CDR2 SYDVKM. This CDR3 contains 14 residues. The V gene end was trimmed by 3 bases and the J gene end by 4 bases; junction bases not matched to a gene: 6. CDR3 in amino acids: CASSLGRETYEQYF. CDR3 sequence (DNA): TGTGCCAGCAGTTTGGGGAGGGAAACGTACGAGCAGTACTTC.

This clone was observed once. The genes are TRBV12-3 or TRBV12-4 and TRBJ1-2; unclear D gene. The CDR3 is 11 residues long. V was cut by 1 base and J by 11 bases, with 8 bases left in between. CDR3: CASSLGPRYTF. CDR3 nucleotide sequence: TGTGCCAGCAGTTTAGGACCCAGATACACCTTC.

The chain uses TRBV18 and TRBJ1-1, with 7 bases that match TRBD1. With V trimmed by 3 bases and J by 5 bases, 6 bases remained unmatched. The germline V gene has CDR1 KGHSH and CDR2 LQKENI. CDR3 length: 14 residues. The CDR3 spells CASSPMTGLTEAFF. In DNA form, the CDR3 reads TGTGCCAGCTCACCGATGACAGGGTTGACTGAAGCTTTCTTT.

The chain couples TRBV3-1 (or the pseudogene TRBV3-2) to TRBJ2-1; 8 positions agree with TRBD2. CDR3 size: 17 residues. Trimming cost V 1 base and J 2 bases; bases outside gene matches: 7. Germline CDR1 reads LGHDT; CDR2 reads YNNKEL (reference sequence). The DNA for the CDR3 is TGTGCCAGCAGCCAAGTAGACCGAGCGGGGGCCTACAATGAGCAGTTCTTC. It codes for CASSQVDRAGAYNEQFF.

The chain has TRBV7-3 and TRBJ2-3, with 8 bases identical to TRBD1. Germline V CDR1 and CDR2: SGHTA, FQGTGA. The CDR3 has 15 residues. The V segment lost 4 bases and the J segment 0 bases; nucleotides outside the gene matches: 3. In nucleotides, the CDR3 is TGTGCCAGCAGCTCCCAGGGGGCTAGCACAGATACGCAGTATTTT. It encodes CASSSQGASTDTQYF. The whole variable domain, remainder taken from reference TRBV7-3 and TRBJ2-3, is GAGVSQTPSNKVTEKGKYVELRCDPISGHTALYWYRQSLGQGPEFLIYFQGTGAADDSGLPNDRFFAVRPEGSVSTLKIQRTERGDSAVYLCASSSQGASTDTQYFGPGTRLTVL.

The chain combines TRBV7-2 with TRBJ2-7, with D perhaps TRBD1 (6 bases). V was pared by 4 bases and J by 0 bases, with 10 bases between. Per the germline V gene, CDR1 is SGHTA and CDR2 is FQGNSA. This CDR3 spans 14 amino acids. The CDR3 DNA reads as TGTGCCAGCAGCTCACAGGGCTACTCCTACGAGCAGTACTTC. It translates to CASSSQGYSYEQYF.

This chain uses TRBV4-2 with TRBJ1-5; D is possibly TRBD1 (6 bases). Germline V CDR1 and CDR2: LGHNA, YNFKEQ. Trimming shortened V by 2 bases and J by 5 bases, and 13 bases separated the two germline ends. This CDR3 has 15 residues. The CDR3 loop reads CASSQRGVGDQPQHF. The CDR3 bases are TGTGCCAGCAGCCAAAGGGGGGTGGGGGATCAGCCCCAGCATTTT.

This clone was observed a handful of times. The chain joins TRBV6-4 to TRBJ2-2; D possibly corresponds to TRBD2 (6 bases). Looked up from germline, CDR1 is MRHNA and CDR2 is SNTAGT. This CDR3 has 14 amino acids. Between the trimmed V and J ends, which lost 5 bases and 4 bases, there was a span of 11 bases. The CDR3 DNA reads as TGTGCCAGCAGTCCGGGACTGGGCACCGGGGAGCTGTTTTTT. Its protein is CASSPGLGTGELFF.